This T cell receptor beta chain was sequenced for a study of T-cell memory formation after mild COVID-19. Each CDR3 protein gets one entry after TCRdb re-called the 5' RACE reads with MiXCR. The repertoire holds just over 400,000 distinct CDR3 sequences, with 23% as singletons. Germline trimming cut 6 bases from V and 7 bases from J; bases unmatched to any gene: 11. The CDR3 is 15 amino acids. Germline loops: CDR1 SNHLY, CDR2 FYNNEI. What was sequenced was PBMCs or a T cell subset sorted from them (not recorded which). The chain is built from TRBV2 and TRBJ2-1, with 8 bases that match TRBD1. The sequence was obtained from an adult woman who had mild COVID-19 (a few samples of this study predate the infection). Cell type and time point are not known. CDR3 sequence: CASRHTGQGLNEQFF. CDR3 bases: TGTGCCAGCAGACACACTGGACAGGGATTGAATGAGCAGTTCTTC.